This T cell receptor beta chain comes out of a study of blood T cell repertoires in COVID-19. Study-wide context: Sites across the United States, Italy and Spain contributed samples from acute and convalescent COVID-19. Sources were T cells, B-cell-depleted T cells, or PBMCs; the material itself was cDNA or gDNA.

Original data processing: How many nucleated cells were present was estimated from reference gene primer amplification. Profiling relied on immunoSEQ multiplex PCR, and the TCRdb table lists in-frame clones only, not all of them. D and trimming come from the DNA, and the V and J calls and clone size come from that table. Of some 130,000 clones detected, approximately 84% appear once; the ten largest clones hold about 13%. This CDR3 spans 16 amino acids. Germline CDR1 MGHRA, CDR2 YSYEKL. Unmatched junction bases numbered 13, after V lost 3 bases and J lost 6 bases. The chain has TRBV4-1 and TRBJ1-1, with 7 bases fitting TRBD1. The sequenced material came from peripheral blood. This clonotype originated in a human donor in a cohort sampled during active COVID-19. CDR3: CASSHDPGQRNSEAFF. In nucleotides, the CDR3 is TGCGCCAGCAGCCATGATCCGGGACAGAGAAATTCTGAAGCTTTCTTT.